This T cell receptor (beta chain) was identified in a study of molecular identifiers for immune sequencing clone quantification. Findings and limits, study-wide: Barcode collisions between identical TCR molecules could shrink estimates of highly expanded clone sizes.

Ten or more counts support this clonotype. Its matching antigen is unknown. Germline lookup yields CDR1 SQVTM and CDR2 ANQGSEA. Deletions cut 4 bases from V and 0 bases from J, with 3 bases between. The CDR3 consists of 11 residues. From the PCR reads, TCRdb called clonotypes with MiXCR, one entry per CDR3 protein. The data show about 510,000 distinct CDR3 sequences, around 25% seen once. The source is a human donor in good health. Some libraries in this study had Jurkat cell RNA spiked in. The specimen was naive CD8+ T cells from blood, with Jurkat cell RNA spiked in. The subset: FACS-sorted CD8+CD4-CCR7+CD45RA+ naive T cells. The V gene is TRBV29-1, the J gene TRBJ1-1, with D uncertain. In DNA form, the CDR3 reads TGCAGCGTTGTCATGAACACTGAAGCTTTCTTT. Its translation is CSVVMNTEAFF.